The clone carrying this T cell receptor beta chain was counted between two and nine times. The target antigen is unknown. This specimen belongs to a study of identical twins. Study-level findings and limits: Twins' excess sharing was less marked for out-of-frame beta sequences.

With 5 bases removed from V and 4 bases from J, the gap between germline ends came to 15 bases. CDR3 size: 14 residues. Per the germline V gene, CDR1 is MDHEN and CDR2 is SYDVKM. Each CDR3 protein gets one entry after TCRdb re-called the 5' RACE reads with MiXCR. This table has roughly 1,500,000 distinct CDR3 sequences, under 35% appearing once. This TCR derives from a newborn girl in good health. The sequencing sample was made of cord blood. V gene TRBV28 combines with J gene TRBJ2-7; D is possibly TRBD1 (6 bases). This chain's CDR3 is CASSRRGQTYEQYF. In DNA form, the CDR3 reads TGTGCCAGCAGTCGAAGGGGACAAACTTACGAGCAGTACTTC. The full variable domain, with the rest looked up from reference TRBV28 and TRBJ2-7, is DVKVTQSSRYLVKRTGEKVFLECVQDMDHENMFWYRQDPGLGLRLIYFSYDVKMKEKGDIPEGYSVSREKKERFSLILESASTNQTSMYLCASSRRGQTYEQYFGPGTRLTVT.